This T cell receptor (beta chain) is from a study of blood T cell repertoires in COVID-19. This clone showed up just a few times. Assay: immunoSEQ multiplex PCR; the TCRdb copy retains only in-frame clones and omits some. The sample gives some 250,000 clones, about 73% of which show up once; 3% to 3.5% is in the top ten. V gave up 4 bases and J gave up 1 base, with 8 bases separating them. Per germline, CDR1 SGHNT and CDR2 YYREEE (reference sequence). This CDR3 comprises 13 residues. The sequencing sample was made of peripheral blood. The genes are TRBV5-4 and TRBJ1-1; the D gene is possibly TRBD1 (6 bases). The receptor was isolated from a woman of 80 years or more with acute or convalescent COVID-19. CDR3 loop: CASSEDRNTEAFF. The CDR3 nucleotides are TGTGCCAGCAGCGAGGACAGGAACACTGAAGCTTTCTTT.